This T cell receptor beta chain was observed in a study of cytomegalovirus exposure and HLA in healthy donors. Overall study results and limits: According to reports, the classifier identified cytomegalovirus status with high specificity and sensitivity. Overall, about 160 TCR beta chains were annotated as cytomegalovirus-associated.

Sequenced by immunoSEQ multiplex PCR; TCRdb stores in-frame clones only, minus some. This table has under 350,000 clones, just over 85% appearing once. This clone was counted a few times. What it recognizes is unknown. The CDR3 is 14 amino acids. After removal of 5 bases from V and 6 bases from J, the junction contained 8 bases not matched to a gene. Germline assignment: CDR1 LGHNA and CDR2 YSLEER. Sequenced input: PBMCs. The TCR comes from a woman aged 18-29 years in good health and CMV-seronegative. The chain recombines TRBV4-3 with TRBJ1-2, with 8 bases matching TRBD1. The CDR3 bases are TGCGCCAGCAGCGCATACAGGGGGGGCGATGGCTACACCTTC. It encodes CASSAYRGGDGYTF.